A selection of T cell receptor beta chains follows, all from one sample in a study of T-cell reconstitution after alpha-beta-depleted transplantation in children. Using its own MiXCR run on the PCR reads, TCRdb lists one record per CDR3 protein. The sample includes about 340,000 distinct CDR3 sequences, 10% to 13% of them seen just once. Specimen: PBMCs from the stem cell graft donor, collected from the stem cell graft. The source of these receptors is a human donor who donated a stem cell graft to a child with acute lymphoblastic leukemia. Each CDR3 is given with its conserved first and last residue. D genes are given only for firm matches. Clone size is shown for a subset of rows, as once, few, many or a class of expanded clone.

>.|TRBV7-9|many|TRBJ2-7
CASSGLRDAGYEQYF
TGTGCCAGCAGCGGGTTGAGGGATGCCGGGTACGAGCAGTACTTC
>.|TRBV5-1|few|TRBJ2-3
CASSLGTGDQDTQYF
TGCGCCAGCAGCTTGGGTACGGGAGATCAAGATACGCAGTATTTT
>TRBD1|TRBV27|few|TRBJ2-7
CATSKTGGVFYEQYF
TGTGCCACCTCGAAGACAGGGGGCGTTTTTTACGAGCAGTACTTC
>.|TRBV28|few|TRBJ1-5
CASRSPAGWGVEPQHF
TGTGCCAGCAGATCCCCCGCGGGGTGGGGTGTAGAGCCCCAGCATTTT
>.|TRBV27|few|TRBJ2-1
CASSFVDPAYNEQFF
TGTGCCAGCAGTTTTGTCGACCCGGCCTACAATGAGCAGTTCTTC
>.|TRBV7-8|.|TRBJ2-4
CASSSFAGDIQYF
TGTGCCAGCAGCTCCTTCGCGGGCGACATTCAGTACTTC
>.|TRBV18|.|TRBJ1-1
CASSPGGGHTEAFF
TGTGCCAGCTCACCCGGGGGGGGGCACACTGAAGCTTTCTTT
>TRBD1|TRBV5-1|.|TRBJ2-7
CASSDDRANSYEQYF
TGCGCCAGCAGCGACGACAGGGCCAACTCCTACGAGCAGTACTTC
>.|TRBV7-2|.|TRBJ2-4
CASSPRGSGAKNIQYF
TGTGCCAGCAGCCCTAGAGGGAGCGGAGCCAAAAACATTCAGTACTTC
>TRBD1|TRBV28|many|TRBJ2-1
CASSALGQGPSYNEQFF
TGTGCCAGCAGTGCCCTCGGACAGGGGCCTTCCTACAATGAGCAGTTCTTC
>.|TRBV7-2|.|TRBJ1-4
CASSKGATNEKLFF
TGTGCCAGCAGCAAGGGGGCAACTAATGAAAAACTGTTTTTT
>TRBD1|TRBV29-1|few|TRBJ2-5
CSVEEGGGPETQYF
TGCAGCGTTGAGGAAGGGGGCGGTCCGGAGACCCAGTACTTC
>TRBD2|TRBV9|.|TRBJ2-2
CASSTRTSGSSFTGELFF
TGTGCCAGCAGCACCCGGACTAGCGGGAGCAGTTTCACCGGGGAGCTGTTTTTT
>.|TRBV20-1|few|TRBJ2-3
CSAIVANTKIDTQYF
TGCAGTGCTATCGTGGCCAACACCAAAATTGATACGCAGTATTTT
>.|TRBV3-1|few|TRBJ2-1
CASSHTGEQFF
TGTGCCAGCAGCCACACGGGGGAGCAGTTCTTC
>.|TRBV28|.|TRBJ2-7
CASTTSASDRFLVGEQYF
TGTGCCAGCACCACCTCTGCTTCAGACAGGTTTCTAGTGGGGGAGCAGTACTTC
>.|TRBV5-4|.|TRBJ2-5
CASSFPGHQETQYF
TGTGCCAGCAGCTTTCCAGGACACCAAGAGACCCAGTACTTC
>.|TRBV5-1|.|TRBJ1-1
CASSQAAANTEAFF
TGCGCCAGCAGCCAGGCCGCGGCCAACACTGAAGCTTTCTTT
>.|TRBV29-1|.|TRBJ1-3
CSVGGPSGNTIYF
TGCAGCGTTGGGGGGCCCTCTGGAAACACCATATATTTT
>.|TRBV7-6|few|TRBJ1-1
CASSLWPALNTEAFF
TGTGCCAGCAGCTTATGGCCAGCGCTGAACACTGAAGCTTTCTTT
>TRBD1|TRBV6-1|.|TRBJ1-2
CASSVGQGLVGYTF
TGTGCCAGCAGTGTGGGACAGGGTTTGGTGGGCTACACCTTC
>TRBD2|TRBV5-6|many|TRBJ2-4
CASSWTSGNIQYF
TGTGCCAGCAGCTGGACTAGCGGAAACATTCAGTACTTC
>.|TRBV15|few|TRBJ1-5
CATSRDHEFNQPQHF
TGTGCCACCAGCAGAGATCACGAGTTCAATCAGCCCCAGCATTTT
>.|TRBV7-2|few|TRBJ2-3
CASSSKVATDGTDTQYF
TGTGCCAGCAGCTCCAAGGTAGCGACCGACGGCACAGATACGCAGTATTTT
>.|TRBV20-1|.|TRBJ2-5
CSASPSGEEETQYF
TGCAGTGCTAGTCCCTCTGGCGAAGAGGAGACCCAGTACTTC
>.|TRBV29-1|.|TRBJ1-4
CSVGQTGEKLFF
TGCAGCGTTGGCCAGACAGGCGAAAAACTGTTTTTT
>.|TRBV12-3/TRBV12-4|few|TRBJ2-3
CASSFEPRDLNTDTQYF
TGTGCCAGCAGTTTTGAACCACGGGACCTAAACACAGATACGCAGTATTTT
>.|TRBV12-3/TRBV12-4|.|TRBJ1-2
CASSFGVAGGYTF
TGTGCCAGCAGTTTTGGGGTAGCGGGTGGCTACACCTTC
>TRBD2|TRBV7-9|.|TRBJ2-7
CASSLTPVGLAGGEQYF
TGTGCCAGCAGCTTAACCCCCGTGGGACTAGCGGGAGGAGAGCAGTACTTC
>TRBD1|TRBV7-9|few|TRBJ1-5
CASSADRGQPQHF
TGTGCCAGCAGCGCGGACAGGGGCCAGCCCCAGCATTTT
>TRBD1|TRBV5-4|many|TRBJ1-3
CASSPGQGLTGNTIYF
TGTGCCAGCAGCCCCGGACAGGGCCTCACTGGAAACACCATATATTTT
>.|TRBV20-1|.|TRBJ1-1
CSAREGGGTEAFF
TGCAGTGCTAGAGAGGGTGGGGGAACTGAAGCTTTCTTT
>.|TRBV5-1|.|TRBJ2-1
CASSLATHNEQFF
TGCGCCAGCAGCTTGGCCACTCACAATGAGCAGTTCTTC
>TRBD2|TRBV15|few|TRBJ2-7
CATSRDSGSGSYEQYF
TGTGCCACCAGCAGAGATAGCGGGAGTGGGTCCTACGAGCAGTACTTC
>.|TRBV5-5|few|TRBJ2-7
CASSLGAATLSYEQYF
TGTGCCAGCAGCTTGGGGGCGGCCACACTCTCCTACGAGCAGTACTTC
>.|TRBV20-1|few|TRBJ2-1
CSATLAEKEQFF
TGCAGTGCTACCTTAGCGGAAAAGGAGCAGTTCTTC
>.|TRBV7-9|.|TRBJ2-5
CASSPKPGVETQYF
TGTGCCAGCAGCCCAAAACCGGGAGTGGAGACCCAGTACTTC
>TRBD2|TRBV19|.|TRBJ2-7
CASSILRSGRGYEQYF
TGTGCCAGTAGTATTCTTCGGAGCGGGAGAGGTTACGAGCAGTACTTC
>TRBD1|TRBV4-2|few|TRBJ2-2
CASSQKQGANTGELFF
TGTGCCAGCAGCCAAAAACAGGGGGCGAACACCGGGGAGCTGTTTTTT
>.|TRBV3-1|.|TRBJ2-3
CASSLSSRDPTDTQYF
TGTGCCAGCAGCCTCTCATCTCGGGATCCCACAGATACGCAGTATTTT
>TRBD1|TRBV7-7|many|TRBJ2-2
CASSKNRGSGTGELFF
TGTGCTAGCAGCAAAAACAGGGGCTCGGGCACCGGGGAGCTGTTTTTT